This T cell receptor (beta chain) is from a study of PD-1 blockade in classical Hodgkin lymphoma. This clone is medium-sized in the sample. The table came from immunoSEQ multiplex PCR; TCRdb's copy has only in-frame clones and leaves some out. The sample holds around 17,000 clones, over 60% seen once. Noted time point: cycle 4 day 1 (C4D1), after five to seven weeks of nivolumab. Brentuximab vedotin exposure varied among the patients, all of whom had relapsed after autologous stem cell transplantation. The CDR3 sequence is 17 residues long. CDR1 is SGHVS, CDR2 FNYEAQ, per germline. The germline V and J ends were trimmed by 4 bases and 5 bases, with 23 bases remaining between them.

This TCR was sampled from a human donor with classical Hodgkin lymphoma. The chain recombines TRBV7-6 with TRBJ2-5; D is undetermined. The sample consisted of peripheral blood mononuclear cells (PBMCs), taken before the fourth cycle of nivolumab. The DNA for the CDR3 is TGTGCCAGCAGCTCCATACCGGACCTGGCCCCGCTGGAGACCCAGTACTTC. As protein: CASSSIPDLAPLETQYF.